This entry lists 24 T cell receptor beta chains sequenced from one sample in a study of blood T cells in healthy people across ages (dated by TCRdb to the mid-2010s). Receptors were amplified or captured by 5' RACE. Instrument on record: Illumina HiSeq 2500. The second PCR ran for roughly 7 to 11 cycles and used a J-beta primer mix along with a sample-barcoded 5' primer. The public reads were reprocessed in TCRdb via fastp at Q25 and MiXCR, keeping in-frame beta chains. CDR3 protein duplicates are merged, each entry listing the most common genes and DNA. Within this sample are around 1,000,000 distinct CDR3 sequences, with approximately 26% of them counted one time only. The top ten clonotypes cover about 0.72% of the sample. In addition, the sample was reused for a study of T cells of mothers and their children.

The sequencing input was blood. The receptors were sampled from a girl aged 2-10 years in good health.

The chain couples TRBV9 to TRBJ2-7; no reliable D call. The CDR3 spans 12 residues. Germline CDR1 is SGDLS and CDR2 is YYNGEE. The germline V and J ends were trimmed by 3 bases and 7 bases, with 11 bases remaining between them. CDR3 nucleotide sequence: TGTGCCAGCAGCGAAGAGTGGGGAGAGCAGTACTTC. Protein product: CASSEEWGEQYF.

The chain is built from TRBV7-9 and TRBJ1-5; no definite D call. CDR1 and CDR2 (germline): SEHNR, FQNEAQ (reference sequence). With 4 bases removed from V and 9 bases from J, the gap between germline ends came to 7 bases. This CDR3 is built from 11 residues. In DNA, the CDR3 is TGTGCCAGCAGCTCTGTCGGGCCCCAGCATTTT. Translating it yields CASSSVGPQHF.

This chain links TRBV12-3 or TRBV12-4 with TRBJ1-2; D unclear. The CDR3 loop spans 15 amino acids. Trimming cost V 0 bases and J 8 bases, with 16 bases left between them. The CDR3 coding sequence is TGTGCCAGCAGTTTAGCAGGCGACGGGTCCGTAGGCTACACCTTC. As protein: CASSLAGDGSVGYTF.

The DNA of the CDR3 is TGTGCCAGCTTCCAAGCGGGGGGCCTACAAGAGACCCAGTACTTC. This codes for CASFQAGGLQETQYF. The V call is TRBV11-2, the J call TRBJ2-5, with TRBD2 matching 9 bases. This CDR3 comprises 15 residues. Germline lookup yields CDR1 SGHAT and CDR2 FQNNGV. V dropped 8 bases and J dropped 2; count of bases not matched to a gene: 9. The full variable domain, rest sourced from reference TRBV11-2 and TRBJ2-5, is EAGVAQSPRYKIIEKRQSVAFWCNPISGHATLYWYQQILGQGPKLLIQFQNNGVVDDSQLPKDRFSAERLKGVDSTLKIQPAKLEDSAVYLCASFQAGGLQETQYFGPGTRLLVL.

As DNA, the CDR3 is TGTGCCAGCAGCACCTTCGCGGCCAGTGAAAAACTGTTTTTT. Its protein product is CASSTFAASEKLFF. V and J are TRBV5-6 and TRBJ1-4; D is uncertain. Germline assignment: CDR1 SGHDT and CDR2 YYEEEE. The CDR3 is made up of 14 amino acids. The V gene lost 4 bases and the J gene lost 7 bases, with 14 bases spanning the gap.

V and J are TRBV7-9 and TRBJ2-2, with 8 nucleotides matching TRBD1. V shed 6 bases, J shed 5 bases, and the junction held 11 bases outside the gene matches. Germline-derived CDR1 and CDR2 are SEHNR and FQNEAQ (reference sequence). The CDR3 spans 16 residues. CDR3 nucleotides: TGTGCCAGCAGTTCTCCTTGGACAGGGTCGACCGGGGAGCTGTTTTTT. The encoded protein is CASSSPWTGSTGELFF.

The chain carries TRBV5-1 and TRBJ2-2, with D possibly matching TRBD1 (5 bases). This CDR3 spans 14 amino acids. From germline, CDR1 is SGHRS and CDR2 YFSETQ. Trimming pared 4 bases from V and 6 bases from J, leaving 13 bases between. The CDR3 nucleotides are TGCGCCAGCAGCGATCAGGGATCATCCGGGGAGCTGTTTTTT. Its translation is CASSDQGSSGELFF.

In regard to this clonotype: Relative to the germline gene, one junction end is altered; a read error may explain this. This chain joins TRBV7-7 and TRBJ2-1, with D possibly being TRBD1 or TRBD2 (5 bases each). The CDR3 is 15 residues long. Germline V gives CDR1 SSHAT, CDR2 FNYEAQ (reference sequence). CDR3 in amino acids: CASKGKGSSYNEQFF. The CDR3 bases are TGTGCTAGCAAGGGAAAGGGGAGCTCCTACAATGAGCAGTTCTTC.

The sample holds a few counts of this clonotype. V gene TRBV2 combines with J gene TRBJ2-5, with D unclear. The CDR3 has 14 amino acids. The ends were cut back, 2 bases at V and 3 bases at J, with 10 bases in the middle. Germline CDR1 is SNHLY and CDR2 is FYNNEI. CDR3 region: CASSERPLEETQYF. The CDR3 DNA sequence: TGTGCCAGCAGTGAACGGCCACTCGAAGAGACCCAGTACTTC.

This clonotype has a handful of counts. The chain has TRBV5-1 and TRBJ2-7; 11 bases match TRBD2. V lost 0 bases to trimming and J lost 7 bases; unmatched junction nucleotides: 9. Germline assignment: CDR1 SGHRS and CDR2 YFSETQ. The CDR3 spans 16 residues. CDR3 nucleotide sequence: TGCGCCAGCAGCTTGGACGGGACTAGCGGCCTGTGGGAGCAGTACTTC. Translating it yields CASSLDGTSGLWEQYF.

Notes on this clonotype: At one end, the junction sequence differs from germline, possibly due to a read error. J is TRBJ2-1 and V is TRBV7-9; D not certain. Germline V gene data show CDR1 as SEHNR and CDR2 as FQNEAQ (reference sequence). This CDR3 is 15 amino acids long. CDR3 nucleotide sequence: TGTGCCAGCAGCCTAGGACCAGAGTTCCTAAATGAACAGTTCTTC. Residues: CASSLGPEFLNEQFF.

This chain links TRBV3-1 with TRBJ2-7, with TRBD1 identical over 7 bases. This CDR3 comprises 14 residues. Unmatched junction bases numbered 5, after V lost 0 bases and J lost 6 bases. Germline CDR1 is LGHDT and CDR2 is YNNKEL (reference sequence). CDR3 bases: TGTGCCAGCAGCCAAGAGGAAAGGGGGCGCGAGCAGTACTTC. Protein sequence: CASSQEERGREQYF.

The genes are TRBV11-2 and TRBJ2-1, with D hard to call. The CDR3 consists of 14 residues. The germline V gene has CDR1 SGHAT and CDR2 FQNNGV. V was shortened by 0 bases and J by 3 bases, with 6 bases between the two germline ends. The CDR3 loop reads CASSLDSLYNEQFF. Written as DNA, the CDR3 is TGTGCCAGCAGCTTAGACTCTCTCTACAATGAGCAGTTCTTC.

The chain uses TRBV20-1 and TRBJ1-1, with a weak D call TRBD1 (6 bases). This CDR3 has 13 residues. Germline CDR1 reads DFQATT; CDR2 reads SNEGSKA (reference sequence). Trimming shortened V by 6 bases and J by 8 bases, and 19 bases separated the two germline ends. The CDR3 nucleotides read TGCAGTGCCGCCACGGGACATTGGGAGGAAGCTTTCTTT. Translating it yields CSAATGHWEEAFF.

This sequence joins TRBV3-1 and TRBJ2-7; no clear D gene. The germline CDR1 and CDR2 sequences are LGHDT and YNNKEL (reference sequence). V was trimmed by 1 base and J by 6 bases, leaving 16 bases between them. The CDR3 totals 15 residues. The CDR3 DNA is TGTGCCAGCAGCCAAGGAGGAAAGGCCAAAACCGAGCAGTACTTC. This codes for CASSQGGKAKTEQYF.

The V call is TRBV20-1, the J call TRBJ2-5; TRBD1 is a possible D gene (5 bases). The CDR3 contains 15 residues. Germline V lookup: CDR1 DFQATT, CDR2 SNEGSKA (reference sequence). Trimming cost V 3 bases and J 5 bases, with 19 bases left between them. CDR3 sequence reads: CSARAHDSLGETQYF. The CDR3 region has the DNA TGCAGTGCTAGGGCCCATGACAGCTTGGGGGAGACCCAGTACTTC.

The V and J genes are TRBV12-3 or TRBV12-4 and TRBJ1-2, with D perhaps matching TRBD1 (5 bases). This CDR3 contains 12 residues. V was clipped by 6 bases and J by 5 bases, with 10 bases between them. CDR3 in amino acids: CASRTTVYGYTF. The DNA for the CDR3 is TGTGCCAGCAGAACGACAGTTTATGGCTACACCTTC.

This clonotype was picked up a small number of times. This chain joins TRBV9 and TRBJ2-5; 7 positions agree with TRBD2. The CDR3 has 14 residues. Germline CDR1 SGDLS, CDR2 YYNGEE. Trimming took 4 bases from V and 5 from J; bases not matched to a gene: 8. CDR3 in DNA: TGTGCCAGCAGCAGTACCGGGACTATGGAGACCCAGTACTTC. Its protein is CASSSTGTMETQYF.

The J gene is TRBJ2-1, the V gene TRBV12-3 or TRBV12-4; 8 nucleotides agree with TRBD2. With V trimmed by 4 bases and J by 5 bases, 19 bases remained unmatched. CDR3 size: 19 residues. The chain's CDR3 is CASSSPGVEGSGVDNEQFF. The CDR3 coding sequence is TGTGCCAGCAGTTCGCCGGGCGTAGAGGGTAGCGGGGTTGACAATGAGCAGTTCTTC.

The V gene is TRBV12-3 or TRBV12-4, the J gene TRBJ2-5; 7 nucleotides match TRBD2. V shed 1 base and J 6 bases; nucleotides not matched to a gene: 5. The CDR3 runs to 14 residues. The CDR3 protein is CASSLDSGTKTQYF. The CDR3, as DNA: TGTGCCAGCAGTTTAGACAGCGGGACGAAGACCCAGTACTTC.

This clonotype was observed a few times. V and J are TRBV5-1 and TRBJ2-4; D is ambiguous. The germline V gene encodes CDR1 SGHRS and CDR2 YFSETQ. V gave up 4 bases and J gave up 2 bases, with 4 bases separating them. The length of the CDR3 is 12 residues. The CDR3 is CASSATKNIQYF. The CDR3 DNA is TGCGCCAGCAGCGCCACCAAAAACATTCAGTACTTC.

This clonotype showed up just a few times. The chain uses TRBV6-2 or TRBV6-3 and TRBJ2-1; TRBD2 matches 14 bases. Matching the DNA end better, TRBJ2-5 makes the J call doubtful. The CDR3 has 13 amino acids. Per germline, CDR1 MNHEY and CDR2 SVGEGT. Here the CDR3 reads CASGLAGGETQYF. CDR3 nucleotides: TGTGCCAGCGGACTAGCGGGGGGAGAGACCCAGTACTTC.

This sequence joins TRBV20-1 and TRBJ2-7; D is possibly TRBD1 or TRBD2 (7 bases each). CDR3 size: 13 residues. CDR1 and CDR2 (germline): DFQATT, SNEGSKA (reference sequence). Trimming shortened V by 3 bases and J by 5 bases, and 14 bases separated the two germline ends. The CDR3 reads CSASGSGGDEQYF. The CDR3 nucleotides read TGCAGTGCTAGCGGTTCAGGGGGGGACGAGCAGTACTTC.

The chain couples TRBV20-1 to TRBJ1-1; no firm D call. The germline CDR1 and CDR2 sequences are DFQATT and SNEGSKA (reference sequence). The CDR3 totals 15 residues. The ends were cut back, 6 bases at V and 0 bases at J, with 17 bases in the middle. The CDR3 sequence is CSAKSPRHLNTEAFF. The CDR3 nucleotides read TGCAGTGCCAAGTCGCCTCGACACTTGAACACTGAAGCTTTCTTT.